The 19 T cell receptor beta chains in this list originate from one sample, sequenced in a study of CD8+ T cells in alopecia areata. Following extraction, RNA underwent reverse transcription to cDNA, which served as the sequencing template. The assay was immunoSEQ multiplex PCR, and TCRdb's table has in-frame clones only and misses some. The table has about 140,000 clones, nearly 55% seen once; the top ten hold more than 15%. Regarding treatment: oral pan-JAK inhibitor, 5-10 mg twice daily. Sequencing used CD8+ T cells sorted from blood, obtained at week 4, from a patient treated with tofacitinib. These receptors were collected from a human donor with alopecia areata.

This clone was counted between two and nine times. This chain connects TRBV4-1 to TRBJ1-6, with 7 bases matching TRBD1. The CDR3 has 16 residues. From germline, CDR1 is MGHRA and CDR2 YSYEKL. After removal of 4 bases from V and 7 bases from J, the junction contained 10 bases not matched to a gene. The CDR3 nucleotides are TGCGCCAGCAGCCTACAGGGGAATCGGTGGAATTCACCCCTCCACTTT. The encoded protein is CASSLQGNRWNSPLHF.

The chain has TRBV29-1 and TRBJ1-1; no clear D gene. Germline lookup yields CDR1 SQVTM and CDR2 ANQGSEA. This CDR3 is built from 13 residues. Deletions cut 8 bases from V and 1 base from J, with 14 bases between. The CDR3 is CSFAPAGNTEAFF. The CDR3 nucleotides read TGCAGCTTTGCCCCGGCGGGGAACACTGAAGCTTTCTTT. Using reference TRBV29-1 and TRBJ1-1 for the parts outside the CDR3, the full variable domain is SAVISQKPSRDICQRGTSLTIQCQVDSQVTMMFWYRQQPGQSLTLIATANQGSEATYESGFVIDKFPISRPNLTFSTLTVSNMSPEDSSIYLCSFAPAGNTEAFFGQGTRLTVV.

As to this clone: A much larger clone lies a single base off, so this may be a read error. Other nucleotide sequences from this sample produce the same CDR3. The rearrangement uses TRBV5-6 and TRBJ2-7, with D unresolved. The germline V gene encodes CDR1 SGHDT and CDR2 YYEEEE. CDR3 size: 11 residues. Trimming stripped 2 bases from V and 4 bases from J, with 4 bases between. In DNA form, the CDR3 reads TGTGCCAGCAGCTTAAATTACGAGCAGTACTTC. Translated, it gives CASSLNYEQYF.

This sequence joins TRBV6-1 and TRBJ2-3; D is perhaps TRBD2 (5 bases). Trimming took 7 bases from V and 2 from J, leaving 13 bases between them. The CDR3 extends over 14 amino acids. Germline CDR1 is MNHNS and CDR2 is SASEGT. The CDR3 loop is CASTRRSTTDTQYF. The DNA for the CDR3 is TGTGCCAGCACCAGGAGGTCCACCACAGATACGCAGTATTTT.

V gene TRBV13 combines with J gene TRBJ2-3, with D hard to call. Trimming cost V 4 bases and J 2 bases, with 7 bases left between them. CDR1 is PRHDT and CDR2 is FYEKMQ in the germline V gene (reference sequence). The CDR3 is 13 amino acids. The CDR3: CASSSENTDTQYF. The CDR3 region has the DNA TGTGCCAGCAGCTCGGAAAACACAGATACGCAGTATTTT. Looking up the rest from reference TRBV13 and TRBJ2-3 gives the full variable domain: AAGVIQSPRHLIKEKRETATLKCYPIPRHDTVYWYQQGPGQDPQFLISFYEKMQSDKGSIPDRFSAQQFSDYHSELNMSSLELGDSALYFCASSSENTDTQYFGPGTRLTVL.

This sequence joins TRBV7-8 and TRBJ2-5; D ambiguous. CDR1 SGHVS and CDR2 FQNEAQ come from the germline V gene. This CDR3 has 16 amino acids. Deletions cut 3 bases from V and 4 bases from J, with 18 bases between. CDR3 coding DNA: TGTGCCAGCAGCTTGTCATTGAGAGGAGTCCGAGAGACCCAGTACTTC. Its protein is CASSLSLRGVRETQYF.

This chain connects TRBV4-3 to TRBJ2-5; no clear D. The V and J ends lost 4 bases and 2 bases respectively, with 17 bases between them. CDR3 length: 16 residues. Germline V CDR1 and CDR2: LGHNA, YSLEER. The CDR3 reads CASSLDWAPIQETQYF. The CDR3 DNA is TGCGCCAGCAGCCTCGACTGGGCGCCGATTCAAGAGACCCAGTACTTC.

This chain uses TRBV30 with TRBJ2-1, with D tentatively TRBD2 (6 bases). Germline V gene lookup returns CDR1 GTSNPN and CDR2 SVGIG (reference sequence). There are 14 residues in the CDR3. Trimming took off 1 base at V and 6 bases at J, with 13 bases between the two ends. CDR3 sequence: CAWSGDSPPNEQFF. The CDR3 DNA sequence: TGTGCCTGGAGTGGGGACTCTCCTCCCAATGAGCAGTTCTTC.

The CDR3 reads CASSSRTGQQGYTF. As DNA, the CDR3 is TGTGCCAGCAGTTCCCGGACAGGGCAGCAAGGCTACACCTTC. The genes are TRBV27 and TRBJ1-2; 8 bases align to TRBD1. V lost 4 bases and J lost 8; bases outside the gene matches: 9. CDR3 length: 14 amino acids. Germline V lookup: CDR1 MNHEY, CDR2 SMNVEV (reference sequence).

The genes are TRBV29-1 and TRBJ1-2; D unclear. Trimming left V 7 bases short and J 8 bases short, with 17 bases between. This CDR3 comprises 12 residues. Germline V gene sequence: CDR1 SQVTM, CDR2 ANQGSEA. The DNA for the CDR3 is TGCAGCGCAGCAGACGGTCTCGGCGGCTACACCTTC. It yields the protein CSAADGLGGYTF.

The genes are TRBV9 and TRBJ2-3; 10 nucleotides agree with TRBD2. V dropped 4 bases and J dropped 1; count of bases not matched to a gene: 6. Looked up from germline, CDR1 is SGDLS and CDR2 is YYNGEE. This CDR3 comprises 16 residues. Here the CDR3 DNA reads TGTGCCAGCAGCTTGCGAGCGGGGGGGGGCACAGATACGCAGTATTTT. Its protein is CASSLRAGGGTDTQYF. Full variable domain (missing parts from reference TRBV9 and TRBJ2-3): DSGVTQTPKHLITATGQRVTLRCSPRSGDLSVYWYQQSLDQGLQFLIQYYNGEERAKGNILERFSAQQFPDLHSELNLSSLELGDSALYFCASSLRAGGGTDTQYFGPGTRLTVL.

This chain joins TRBV23-1 and TRBJ1-2; D is ambiguous. TRBV23-1 is recorded as an ORF, its role being uncertain. Trimming took off 0 bases at V and 8 bases at J, with 7 bases between the two ends. CDR3 length: 12 residues. The CDR3 DNA sequence: TGCGCCAGCAGTCAATCAGTGGAAGGCTACACCTTC. Its translation: CASSQSVEGYTF.

The chain couples TRBV4-3 to TRBJ2-1; D tentatively fits TRBD1 or TRBD2 (5 bases each). Trimming pared 4 bases from V and 1 base from J, leaving 14 bases between. CDR1 and CDR2 from the germline V gene are LGHNA and YSLEER. The CDR3 totals 16 residues. The CDR3 DNA follows: TGCGCCAGCAGCCCCCTGGGCGAGGGGTCCTACAATGAGCAGTTCTTC. It yields the protein CASSPLGEGSYNEQFF.

This clone occurred a few times. The gene calls are TRBV13 and TRBJ2-2; TRBD2 matches at 9 bases. The CDR3 contains 16 residues. In germline, CDR1 is PRHDT, CDR2 FYEKMQ (reference sequence). V was clipped by 5 bases and J by 7 bases; unmatched bases: 11. This CDR3 reads CASSTERGAWSGELFF. DNA for the CDR3: TGTGCCAGCAGCACGGAGCGGGGGGCTTGGAGCGGGGAGCTGTTTTTT.

This clone has only a few counts. V is TRBV5-8 and J is TRBJ1-2, with no clear D. The V gene lost 2 bases and the J gene lost 6 bases, with 8 bases spanning the gap. CDR3 length: 12 residues. Germline CDR1 is SGHTS and CDR2 is YDEGEE. The chain's CDR3 is CASSFGWNGYTF. CDR3 bases: TGTGCCAGCAGCTTTGGCTGGAATGGCTACACCTTC.

The J gene is TRBJ2-3, the V gene TRBV5-4; D is perhaps TRBD2 (6 bases). Germline values: CDR1 SGHNT, CDR2 YYREEE (reference sequence). The CDR3 runs to 14 residues. V was pared by 0 bases and J by 5 bases, with 10 bases between. The CDR3 spells CASSLGEVGDTQYF. The CDR3, as DNA: TGTGCCAGCAGCTTGGGGGAGGTTGGAGATACGCAGTATTTT.

The chain combines TRBV4-1 with TRBJ2-5; TRBD2 aligns across 11 bases. The ends lost 5 bases at V and 5 bases at J; junction bases unmatched: 13. Germline-derived CDR1 and CDR2 are MGHRA and YSYEKL. CDR3 length: 17 amino acids. The DNA for the CDR3 is TGCGCCAGCAGCTCCCATAGCGGGGGGGAAACTGGGGAGACCCAGTACTTC. Translated, it gives CASSSHSGGETGETQYF.

The rearrangement uses TRBV5-1 and TRBJ1-1, with D unresolved. This CDR3 contains 13 residues. Germline-derived CDR1 and CDR2 are SGHRS and YFSETQ. Trimming stripped 0 bases from V and 8 bases from J, with 11 bases between. CDR3 coding DNA: TGCGCCAGCAGCTTGGGGAACTCCGGAGAAGCTTTCTTT. This translates into CASSLGNSGEAFF.

V gene TRBV5-1 combines with J gene TRBJ2-2; maybe TRBD2 (6 bases). This CDR3 has 15 residues. CDR1 is SGHRS, CDR2 YFSETQ, per germline. Trimming left V 4 bases short and J 4 bases short, with 14 bases between. The CDR3 DNA is TGCGCCAGCAGCCCTACGGGACTCCCCACCGGGGAGCTGTTTTTT. It yields the protein CASSPTGLPTGELFF.